This TCR beta chain originates from a study of control samples from healthy donors and cancer patients. CDR1 and CDR2 from the germline V gene are MDHEN and SYDVKM. Trimming removed 8 bases from V and 5 bases from J, with 12 bases in between. The CDR3 extends over 13 amino acids. The table came from immunoSEQ multiplex PCR; TCRdb's copy has only in-frame clones and leaves some out. Found here are about 130,000 clones, roughly 84% of them singletons; the top ten hold around 2%. Sequencing was carried out using blood. This clonotype was sampled from a man aged 18 to 30 in good health. The chain carries TRBV28 and TRBJ1-4; maybe TRBD1 (5 bases). In DNA form, the CDR3 reads TGTGCCAGCTCCGGACAACAAAATGAAAAACTGTTTTTT. It yields the protein CASSGQQNEKLFF.